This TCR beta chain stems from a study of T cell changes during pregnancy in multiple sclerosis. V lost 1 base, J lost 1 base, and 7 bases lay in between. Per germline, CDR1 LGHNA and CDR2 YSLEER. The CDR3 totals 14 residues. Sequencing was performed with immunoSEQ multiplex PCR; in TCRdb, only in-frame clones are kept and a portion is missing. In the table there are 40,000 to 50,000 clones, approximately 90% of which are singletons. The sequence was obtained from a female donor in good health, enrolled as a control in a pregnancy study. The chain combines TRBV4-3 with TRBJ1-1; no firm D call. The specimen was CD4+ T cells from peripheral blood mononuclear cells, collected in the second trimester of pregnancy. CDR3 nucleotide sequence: TGCGCCAGCAGCCAAGCGATTAGGAACACTGAAGCTTTCTTT. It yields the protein CASSQAIRNTEAFF.